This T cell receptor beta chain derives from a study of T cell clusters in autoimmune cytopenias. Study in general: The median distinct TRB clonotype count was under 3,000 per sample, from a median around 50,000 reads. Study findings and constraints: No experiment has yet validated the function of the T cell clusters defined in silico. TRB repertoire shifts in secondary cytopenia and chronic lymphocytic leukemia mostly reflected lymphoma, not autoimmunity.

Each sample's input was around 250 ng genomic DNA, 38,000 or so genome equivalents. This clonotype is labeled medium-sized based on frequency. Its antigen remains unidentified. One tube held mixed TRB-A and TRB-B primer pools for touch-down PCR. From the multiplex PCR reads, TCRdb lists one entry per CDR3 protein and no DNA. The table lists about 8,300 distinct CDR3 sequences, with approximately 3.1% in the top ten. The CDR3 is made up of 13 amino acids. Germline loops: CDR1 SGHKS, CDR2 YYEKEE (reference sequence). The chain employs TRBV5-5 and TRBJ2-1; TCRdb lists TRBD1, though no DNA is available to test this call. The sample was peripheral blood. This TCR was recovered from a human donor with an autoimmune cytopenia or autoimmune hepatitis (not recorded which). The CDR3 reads CASSLGQYNEQFF.